These 30 T cell receptor beta chains share one sample of origin, sequenced in a study of blood T cell repertoires in COVID-19. Data came from immunoSEQ multiplex PCR; TCRdb stores just in-frame clones and leaves some out. The table records about 190,000 clones, roughly 89% of them present only once. The sample comprised peripheral blood. These receptors originate from a man between 50 and 59 years old with acute or convalescent COVID-19.

This clone came up a few times. At the DNA level, this CDR3 is encoded by other sequences in the same sample as well. V gene TRBV19 combines with J gene TRBJ1-5; 8 bases align to TRBD1. V shed 6 bases, J shed 2 bases, and the junction held 3 bases outside the gene matches. CDR1 and CDR2 (germline): LNHDA, SQIVND (reference sequence). The CDR3 extends over 14 amino acids. CDR3: CASSETGGNQPQHF. In nucleotides, the CDR3 is TGTGCCAGTAGCGAGACAGGGGGCAATCAGCCCCAGCATTTT.

The DNA for the CDR3 is TGTGCCAGCAGTTTGAGGGGGTGGAATCAGCCCCAGCATTTT. Protein: CASSLRGWNQPQHF. V gene TRBV28 combines with J gene TRBJ1-5; weak D call: TRBD1 (6 bases). CDR1 and CDR2 from the germline V gene are MDHEN and SYDVKM. Trimming removed 3 bases at V and 4 bases at J, with 10 bases between. The CDR3 loop spans 14 amino acids.

About this clone: This sample includes further DNA sequences coding for the same CDR3. This chain links TRBV4-1 with TRBJ2-7; 7 bases line up with TRBD2. The V gene's germline CDR1 is MGHRA and CDR2 YSYEKL. The ends lost 3 bases at V and 2 bases at J; junction bases unmatched: 7. The CDR3 covers 15 residues. CDR3 region: CASSQSGTGAYEQYF. The DNA of the CDR3 is TGCGCCAGCAGCCAGAGCGGGACGGGTGCCTACGAGCAGTACTTC.

The chain combines TRBV19 with TRBJ1-3; 10 positions match TRBD1. The CDR3 loop spans 14 amino acids. Losses at the gene ends were 7 bases for V and 6 bases for J; bases not matched to a gene: 6. Looked up from germline, CDR1 is LNHDA and CDR2 is SQIVND (reference sequence). The CDR3 DNA is TGTGCCAGTAAACGGGACAGGGGAACAAACACCATATATTTT. Translated: CASKRDRGTNTIYF.

The chain uses TRBV12-3 or TRBV12-4 and TRBJ2-1; no firm D call. V lost 6 bases to trimming and J lost 8 bases, with 14 bases between them. This CDR3 comprises 13 residues. The CDR3 reads CASRGLELYEQFF. The CDR3 DNA is TGTGCCAGCAGGGGTCTAGAGCTCTATGAGCAGTTCTTC.

V usage is TRBV28 and J usage is TRBJ1-1; TRBD1 is a possible D gene (6 bases). The V gene lost 5 bases and the J gene lost 4 bases, with 17 bases spanning the gap. From germline, CDR1 is MDHEN and CDR2 SYDVKM. This CDR3 spans 15 amino acids. The CDR3 region is CASSEGVLGSTEAFF. The CDR3 DNA is TGTGCCAGCAGTGAGGGGGTTCTGGGAAGCACTGAAGCTTTCTTT.

The CDR3 nucleotides read TGTGCCAGCAGCTTAGGGGACGGGACAGGGGCTGGTGGTGCAGATACGCAGTATTTT. Protein sequence: CASSLGDGTGAGGADTQYF. V and J are TRBV7-9 and TRBJ2-3; 10 bases are shared with TRBD1. CDR1 and CDR2 from the germline V gene are SEHNR and FQNEAQ (reference sequence). The CDR3 consists of 19 residues. Trimming removed 1 base from V and 4 bases from J; junction bases left unmatched: 14. The full variable domain, its missing parts supplied by reference TRBV7-9 and TRBJ2-3, is DTGVSQNPRHKITKRGQNVTFRCDPISEHNRLYWYRQTLGQGPEFLTYFQNEAQLEKSRLLSDRFSAERPKGSFSTLEIQRTEQGDSAMYLCASSLGDGTGAGGADTQYFGPGTRLTVL.

The rearrangement joins TRBV11-3 to TRBJ2-2; D gene ambiguous. From germline, CDR1 is SGHNT and CDR2 YENEEA. This CDR3 comprises 15 residues. The V end was cut by 1 base, the J end by 5 bases, with 11 bases between. The CDR3 coding sequence is TGTGCCAGCAGCTTAGCCCCAGGTGGGACCGGGGAGCTGTTTTTT. This sequence encodes CASSLAPGGTGELFF. Using reference TRBV11-3 and TRBJ2-2 for the parts outside the CDR3, the full variable domain is EAGVVQSPRYKIIEKKQPVAFWCNPISGHNTLYWYLQNLGQGPELLIRYENEEAVDDSQLPKDRFSAERLKGVDSTLKIQPAELGDSAVYLCASSLAPGGTGELFFGEGSRLTVL.

The chain has TRBV6-2 or TRBV6-3 and TRBJ1-2, with 7 bases matching TRBD1. This CDR3 region has 13 residues. With V trimmed by 6 bases and J by 4 bases, 5 bases remained unmatched. Germline V gene sequence: CDR1 MNHEY, CDR2 SVGEGT. DNA for the CDR3: TGTGCCAGCAGCCCTACAGGGGTCTATGGCTACACCTTC. Translating it yields CASSPTGVYGYTF.

CDR3 nucleotide sequence: TGTGTCCCTCAGGCAGGGAAGGCCGGGGAGCTGTTTTTT. It codes for CVPQAGKAGELFF. The chain uses TRBV25-1 and TRBJ2-2; the D gene is possibly TRBD1 (5 bases). Per the germline V gene, CDR1 is MGHDK and CDR2 is SYGVNS. There are 13 residues in the CDR3. Together with reference TRBV25-1 and TRBJ2-2, the CDR3 gives the full variable domain: EADIYQTPRYLVIGTGKKITLECSQTMGHDKMYWYQQDPGMELHLIHYSYGVNSTEKGDLSSESTVSRIRTEHFPLTLESARPSHTSQYLCVPQAGKAGELFFGEGSRLTVL.

J is TRBJ1-1 and V is TRBV5-4; D remains ambiguous. The CDR3 extends over 13 amino acids. The V end lost 4 bases, the J end lost 0 bases, and 7 bases lay between the germline ends. Germline CDR1 is SGHNT and CDR2 is YYREEE (reference sequence). The CDR3 protein is CASSVDMNTEAFF. The CDR3 coding sequence is TGTGCCAGCAGCGTGGATATGAACACTGAAGCTTTCTTT.

The chain uses TRBV11-2 and TRBJ2-6, with 7 bases lining up with TRBD1. Germline trimming cut 1 base from V and 0 bases from J; bases unmatched to any gene: 6. Germline loops: CDR1 SGHAT, CDR2 FQNNGV. This CDR3 is 18 amino acids long. CDR3 sequence: CASSLGPTGSSGANVLTF. In DNA, the CDR3 is TGTGCCAGCAGCTTAGGTCCGACAGGGAGCTCTGGGGCCAACGTCCTGACTTTC. Complete variable domain (other parts from reference TRBV11-2 and TRBJ2-6): EAGVAQSPRYKIIEKRQSVAFWCNPISGHATLYWYQQILGQGPKLLIQFQNNGVVDDSQLPKDRFSAERLKGVDSTLKIQPAKLEDSAVYLCASSLGPTGSSGANVLTFGAGSRLTVL.

A single count supports this clone. The chain joins TRBV27 to TRBJ1-4; TRBD1 matches 9 bases. The CDR3 sequence is 14 residues long. Germline V gene sequence: CDR1 MNHEY, CDR2 SMNVEV (reference sequence). V dropped 6 bases and J dropped 4; count of bases not matched to a gene: 3. CDR3 region: CASSPTGGNEKLFF. The CDR3 nucleotides read TGTGCCAGCAGCCCGACAGGGGGTAATGAAAAACTGTTTTTT.

This clone occurred once. This chain uses TRBV5-1 with TRBJ1-1; the match to TRBD1 covers 7 bases. CDR3 size: 14 residues. J was trimmed by 7 bases and V by 5 bases; bases with no gene match: 11. Germline V lookup: CDR1 SGHRS, CDR2 YFSETQ. The CDR3 spells CASSNRDSRLEAFF. CDR3 nucleotide sequence: TGCGCCAGCAGTAACCGGGACAGCCGCCTTGAAGCTTTCTTT.

This clone was seen only once. V gene TRBV11-3 combines with J gene TRBJ1-5, with D tentatively TRBD1 (6 bases). Looked up from germline, CDR1 is SGHNT and CDR2 is YENEEA. Between the trimmed V and J ends, which lost 0 bases and 4 bases, there was a span of 10 bases. The CDR3 length is 15 residues. CDR3 region: CASSLDRDTNQPQHF. CDR3 bases: TGTGCCAGCAGCTTAGACCGGGACACTAATCAGCCCCAGCATTTT.

Written as DNA, the CDR3 is TGCGCCAGCAGCCCTAATGACCGGAGAACTGAAGCTTTCTTT. Protein sequence: CASSPNDRRTEAFF. The J gene is TRBJ1-1, the V gene TRBV5-1; D ambiguous. CDR3 size: 14 residues. Germline CDR1 is SGHRS and CDR2 is YFSETQ. Trimming removed 4 bases at V and 5 bases at J, with 15 bases between.

The chain is built from TRBV28 and TRBJ2-5; 8 bases fit TRBD1. This CDR3 region has 13 residues. V was pared by 6 bases and J by 5 bases, with 5 bases of the junction left unmatched. Germline CDR1 MDHEN, CDR2 SYDVKM. The CDR3 here is CASSWTGRETQYF. The CDR3, as DNA: TGTGCCAGCAGCTGGACAGGGAGGGAGACCCAGTACTTC.

The rearrangement uses TRBV6-5 and TRBJ1-1, with a weak D call TRBD1 (5 bases). Germline V gives CDR1 MNHEY, CDR2 SVGAGI. V gave up 6 bases and J gave up 8 bases, with 10 bases separating them. This CDR3 is built from 11 residues. CDR3 coding DNA: TGTGCCAGCAGCCGCGGACAAGAAGCTTTCTTT. Its protein is CASSRGQEAFF.

This clone was counted many times. This chain links TRBV27 with TRBJ2-1, with 10 bases identical to TRBD2. Germline CDR1 and CDR2: MNHEY and SMNVEV (reference sequence). The CDR3 runs to 13 residues. The junction had 3 bases not matched to a gene; V was cut back by 4 bases and J by 9 bases. The CDR3, as DNA: TGTGCCAGCAGTTCACTAGCGGGACGTGAGCAGTTCTTC. It yields the protein CASSSLAGREQFF.

V and J are TRBV30 and TRBJ1-6, with D tentatively TRBD1 (5 bases). V was pared by 2 bases and J by 6 bases, with 11 bases between. Germline CDR1 reads GTSNPN; CDR2 reads SVGIG (reference sequence). This CDR3 contains 14 residues. For the CDR3, the DNA is TGTGCCTGGAGTTTGGGGCTTGGTAATTCACCCCTCCACTTT. Translation gives CAWSLGLGNSPLHF. Full variable domain (rest looked up from reference TRBV30 and TRBJ1-6): SQTIHQWPATLVQPVGSPLSLECTVEGTSNPNLYWYRQAAGRGLQLLFYSVGIGQISSEVPQNLSASRPQDRQFILSSKKLLLSDSGFYLCAWSLGLGNSPLHFGNGTRLTVT.

This chain joins TRBV5-4 and TRBJ1-3, with D maybe TRBD1 (5 bases). The germline V gene encodes CDR1 SGHNT and CDR2 YYREEE (reference sequence). The germline V and J ends were trimmed by 4 bases and 3 bases, with 11 bases remaining between them. CDR3 size: 14 residues. CDR3 region: CASSEGANGNTIYF. In DNA form, the CDR3 reads TGTGCCAGCAGCGAAGGGGCGAATGGAAACACCATATATTTT.

This chain links TRBV27 with TRBJ2-5; TRBD2 is a possible D gene (7 bases). The CDR3 has 15 residues. Trimming stripped 5 bases from V and 5 bases from J, with 18 bases between. CDR1 is MNHEY and CDR2 is SMNVEV in the germline V gene (reference sequence). The CDR3 sequence: CASSTFGGRWETQYF. For the CDR3, the DNA is TGTGCCAGCAGTACCTTCGGGGGGCGCTGGGAGACCCAGTACTTC.

The J gene is TRBJ2-2, the V gene TRBV7-6; perhaps TRBD1 as D (5 bases). This CDR3 comprises 15 residues. V lost 0 bases and J lost 7, with 12 bases in between. The germline CDR1 and CDR2 sequences are SGHVS and FNYEAQ. In DNA form, the CDR3 reads TGTGCCAGCAGCTTAGCTTCCAGGGTTGGCGGGGAGCTGTTTTTT. Translated, it gives CASSLASRVGGELFF. The whole variable domain, filled in from reference TRBV7-6 and TRBJ2-2, reads GAGVSQSPRYKVTKRGQDVALRCDPISGHVSLYWYRQALGQGPEFLTYFNYEAQQDKSGLPNDRFSAERPEGSISTLTIQRTEQRDSAMYRCASSLASRVGGELFFGEGSRLTVL.

The J gene is TRBJ1-3, the V gene TRBV18; 7 bases agree with TRBD1. The CDR3 is 16 residues long. The germline V gene has CDR1 KGHSH and CDR2 LQKENI. Losses at the gene ends were 4 bases for V and 3 bases for J; bases not matched to a gene: 9. The DNA for the CDR3 is TGTGCCAGCTCACATAGACAGGGCTCGGTTGGAAACACCATATATTTT. Amino acids: CASSHRQGSVGNTIYF. Together with reference TRBV18 and TRBJ1-3, the CDR3 gives the full variable domain: NAGVMQNPRHLVRRRGQEARLRCSPMKGHSHVYWYRQLPEEGLKFMVYLQKENIIDESGMPKERFSAEFPKEGPSILRIQQVVRGDSAAYFCASSHRQGSVGNTIYFGEGSWLTVV.

This chain's CDR3 is CAISSDRGRHSGANVLTF. The CDR3 nucleotides read TGTGCCATCAGTAGCGACAGGGGGAGGCACTCTGGGGCCAACGTCCTGACTTTC. The chain couples TRBV10-3 to TRBJ2-6, with 9 bases identical to TRBD1. This CDR3 is 18 amino acids long. CDR1 is ENHRY and CDR2 is SYGVKD in the germline V gene. The V segment lost 5 bases and the J segment 0 bases; nucleotides outside the gene matches: 8.

V usage is TRBV19 and J usage is TRBJ1-5; D perhaps matches TRBD1 (5 bases). This CDR3 contains 16 residues. Trimming took 0 bases from V and 1 from J, leaving 10 bases between them. CDR1 is LNHDA, CDR2 SQIVND, per germline (reference sequence). The CDR3: CASSIEGAGSNQPQHF. CDR3 nucleotide sequence: TGTGCCAGTAGTATAGAGGGCGCAGGGAGCAATCAGCCCCAGCATTTT. The entire variable domain, with the rest obtained from reference TRBV19 and TRBJ1-5, is as follows: DGGITQSPKYLFRKEGQNVTLSCEQNLNHDAMYWYRQDPGQGLRLIYYSQIVNDFQKGDIAEGYSVSREKKESFPLTVTSAQKNPTAFYLCASSIEGAGSNQPQHFGDGTRLSIL.

In its sample, this clone was seen a few times. The rearrangement links TRBV19 to TRBJ1-2, with D perhaps matching TRBD1 (6 bases). This CDR3 spans 14 amino acids. CDR1 is LNHDA, CDR2 SQIVND, per germline (reference sequence). V was pared by 6 bases and J by 3 bases, with 14 bases between. Written as DNA, the CDR3 is TGTGCCAGTAGCCCTCAGGGGCTGGACTATGGCTACACCTTC. Translating it yields CASSPQGLDYGYTF.

The chain couples TRBV28 to TRBJ1-5, with 7 bases identical to TRBD1. Germline CDR1 is MDHEN and CDR2 is SYDVKM. V was pared by 6 bases and J by 5 bases, with 13 bases of the junction left unmatched. The CDR3 length is 16 residues. In DNA, the CDR3 is TGTGCCAGCAGCAACTCAGGGGGACAAGGTTATCAGCCCCAGCATTTT. This sequence encodes CASSNSGGQGYQPQHF. Filled out from reference TRBV28 and TRBJ1-5, the complete variable domain reads DVKVTQSSRYLVKRTGEKVFLECVQDMDHENMFWYRQDPGLGLRLIYFSYDVKMKEKGDIPEGYSVSREKKERFSLILESASTNQTSMYLCASSNSGGQGYQPQHFGDGTRLSIL.

The chain has TRBV7-3 and TRBJ2-1; TRBD1 might be the D (5 bases). Trimming stripped 5 bases from V and 0 bases from J, with 14 bases between. Germline V gene data show CDR1 as SGHTA and CDR2 as FQGTGA. The length of the CDR3 is 16 residues. The CDR3 loop is CASSPTASSSYNEQFF. For the CDR3, the DNA is TGTGCCAGCAGCCCGACAGCTAGTAGCTCCTACAATGAGCAGTTCTTC. Complete variable domain (other parts from reference TRBV7-3 and TRBJ2-1): GAGVSQTPSNKVTEKGKYVELRCDPISGHTALYWYRQSLGQGPEFLIYFQGTGAADDSGLPNDRFFAVRPEGSVSTLKIQRTERGDSAVYLCASSPTASSSYNEQFFGPGTRLTVL.

The chain uses TRBV27 and TRBJ2-1; the match to TRBD2 covers 8 bases. Germline lookup yields CDR1 MNHEY and CDR2 SMNVEV (reference sequence). The length of the CDR3 is 15 residues. Losses at the gene ends were 5 bases for V and 0 bases for J; bases not matched to a gene: 3. The CDR3 protein is CASSKSGSSYNEQFF. The DNA for the CDR3 is TGTGCCAGCAGTAAGAGCGGGAGCTCCTACAATGAGCAGTTCTTC.